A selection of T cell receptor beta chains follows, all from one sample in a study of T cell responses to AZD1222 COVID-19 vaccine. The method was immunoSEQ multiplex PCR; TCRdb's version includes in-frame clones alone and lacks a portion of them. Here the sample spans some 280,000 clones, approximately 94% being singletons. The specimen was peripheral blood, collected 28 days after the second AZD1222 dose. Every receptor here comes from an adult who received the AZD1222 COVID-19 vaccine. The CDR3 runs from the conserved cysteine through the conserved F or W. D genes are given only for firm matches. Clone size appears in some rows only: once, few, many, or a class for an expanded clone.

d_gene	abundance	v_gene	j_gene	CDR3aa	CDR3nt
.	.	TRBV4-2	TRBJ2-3	CASSQEGARTDTQYF	TGTGCCAGCAGCCAAGAGGGAGCCCGGACAGATACGCAGTATTTT
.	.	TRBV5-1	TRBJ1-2	CASSHQSYPNYGYTF	TGCGCCAGCAGCCATCAGTCTTACCCTAACTATGGCTACACCTTC
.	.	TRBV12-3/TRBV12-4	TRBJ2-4	CASRFAKNIQYF	TGTGCCAGCAGGTTCGCCAAAAACATTCAGTACTTC
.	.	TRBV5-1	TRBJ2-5	CASRSTVGETQYF	TGCGCCAGCAGATCTACGGTCGGGGAGACCCAGTACTTC
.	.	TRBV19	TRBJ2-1	CASSMDGGSYNEQFF	TGTGCCAGTAGTATGGATGGGGGCTCCTACAATGAGCAGTTCTTC
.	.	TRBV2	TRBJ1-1	CASSEDHSEAFF	TGTGCCAGCAGTGAAGACCACTCTGAAGCTTTCTTT
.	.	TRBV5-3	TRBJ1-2	CASPQVLCCDGYTF	TGTGCCAGTCCACAGGTCCTGTGTTGCGATGGCTACACCTTC
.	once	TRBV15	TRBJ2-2	CATSDDRKRTGELFF	TGTGCCACCAGCGACGACAGGAAGCGGACCGGGGAGCTGTTTTTT
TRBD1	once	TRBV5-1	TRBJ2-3	CASSGDSTEDTQYF	TGCGCCAGCAGCGGGGACAGTACTGAAGATACGCAGTATTTT
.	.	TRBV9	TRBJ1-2	CASSTGRRANYGYTF	TGTGCCAGCAGCACAGGACGGCGTGCTAACTATGGCTACACCTTC
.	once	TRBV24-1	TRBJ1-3	CATRSSGNTIYF	TGTGCCACCAGAAGCTCTGGAAACACCATATATTTT
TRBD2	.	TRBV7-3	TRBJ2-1	CASSSLLREETSSYNEQFF	TGTGCCAGCAGCTCGCTTTTACGGGAGGAAACGAGCTCCTACAATGAGCAGTTCTTC
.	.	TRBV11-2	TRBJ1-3	CASSPIQGARGNTIYF	TGTGCCAGCAGCCCGATACAGGGAGCGAGGGGAAACACCATATATTTT